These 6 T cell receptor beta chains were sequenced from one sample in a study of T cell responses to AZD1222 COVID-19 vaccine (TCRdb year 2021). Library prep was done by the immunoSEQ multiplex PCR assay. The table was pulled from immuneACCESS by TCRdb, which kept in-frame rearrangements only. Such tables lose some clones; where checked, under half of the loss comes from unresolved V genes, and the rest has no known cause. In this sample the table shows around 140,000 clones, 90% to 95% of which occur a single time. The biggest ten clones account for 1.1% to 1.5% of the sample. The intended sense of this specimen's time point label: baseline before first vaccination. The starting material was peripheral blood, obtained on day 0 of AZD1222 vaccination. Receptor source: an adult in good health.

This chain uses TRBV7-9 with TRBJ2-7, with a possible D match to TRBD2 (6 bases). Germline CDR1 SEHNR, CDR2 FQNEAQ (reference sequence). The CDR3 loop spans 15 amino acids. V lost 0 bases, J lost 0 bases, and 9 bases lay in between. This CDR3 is CASSLAGDFSYEQYF. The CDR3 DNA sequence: TGTGCCAGCAGCTTAGCAGGGGACTTCTCCTACGAGCAGTACTTC.

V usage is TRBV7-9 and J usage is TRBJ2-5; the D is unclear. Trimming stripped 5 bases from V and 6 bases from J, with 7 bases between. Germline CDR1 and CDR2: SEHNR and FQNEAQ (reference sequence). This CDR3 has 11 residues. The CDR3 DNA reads TGTGCCAGCAGCCTACTTCAGACCCAGTACTTC. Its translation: CASSLLQTQYF.

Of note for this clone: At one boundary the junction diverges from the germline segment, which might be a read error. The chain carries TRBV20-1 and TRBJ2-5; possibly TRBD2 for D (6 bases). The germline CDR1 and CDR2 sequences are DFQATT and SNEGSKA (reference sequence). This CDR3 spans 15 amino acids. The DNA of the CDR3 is TGCAGTGCTAGTGGTGCGGGACTTGCGGAAGAGGCCCAGTACTTC. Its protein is CSASGAGLAEEAQYF.

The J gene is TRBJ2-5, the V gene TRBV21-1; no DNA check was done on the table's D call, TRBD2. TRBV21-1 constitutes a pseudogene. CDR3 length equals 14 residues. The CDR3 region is CASSKEEGLETQYF. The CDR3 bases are TGTGCCAGCAGCAAAGAGGAGGGGTTAGAGACCCAGTACTTC.

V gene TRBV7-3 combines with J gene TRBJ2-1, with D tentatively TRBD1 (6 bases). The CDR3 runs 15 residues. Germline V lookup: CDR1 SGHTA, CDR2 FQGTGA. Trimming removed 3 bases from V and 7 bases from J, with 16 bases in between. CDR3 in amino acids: CASSFGRTGFNEQFF. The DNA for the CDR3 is TGTGCCAGCAGCTTTGGACGAACAGGGTTTAATGAGCAGTTCTTC.

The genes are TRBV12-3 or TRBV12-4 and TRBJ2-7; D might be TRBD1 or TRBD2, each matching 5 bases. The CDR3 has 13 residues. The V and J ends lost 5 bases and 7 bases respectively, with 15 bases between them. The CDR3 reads CASSRRIGGEQYF. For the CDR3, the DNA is TGTGCCAGCAGTCGTCGAATTGGGGGTGAGCAGTACTTC.